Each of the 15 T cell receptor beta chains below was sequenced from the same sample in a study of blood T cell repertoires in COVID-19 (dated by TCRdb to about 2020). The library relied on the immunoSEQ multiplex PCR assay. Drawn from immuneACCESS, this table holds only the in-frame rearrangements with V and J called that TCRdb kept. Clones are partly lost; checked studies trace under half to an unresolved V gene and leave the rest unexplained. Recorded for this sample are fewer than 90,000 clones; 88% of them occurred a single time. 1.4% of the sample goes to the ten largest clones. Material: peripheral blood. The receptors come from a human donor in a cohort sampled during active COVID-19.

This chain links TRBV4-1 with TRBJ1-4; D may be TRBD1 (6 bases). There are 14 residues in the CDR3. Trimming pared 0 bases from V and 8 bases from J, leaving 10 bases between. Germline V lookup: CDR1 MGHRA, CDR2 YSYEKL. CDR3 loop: CASSQDRGSEKLFF. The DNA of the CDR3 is TGCGCCAGCAGCCAAGACAGGGGAAGCGAAAAACTGTTTTTT.

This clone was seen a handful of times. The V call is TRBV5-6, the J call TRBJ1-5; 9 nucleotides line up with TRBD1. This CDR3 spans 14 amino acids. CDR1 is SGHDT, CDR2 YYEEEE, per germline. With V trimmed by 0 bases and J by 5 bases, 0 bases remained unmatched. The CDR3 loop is CASSLGQGDQPQHF. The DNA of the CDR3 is TGTGCCAGCAGCTTGGGACAGGGGGATCAGCCCCAGCATTTT.

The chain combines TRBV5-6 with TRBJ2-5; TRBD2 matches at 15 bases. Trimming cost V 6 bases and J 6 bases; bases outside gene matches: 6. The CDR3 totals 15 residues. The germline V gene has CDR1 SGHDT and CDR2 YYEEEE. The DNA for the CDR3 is TGTGCCAGCACCTGGGGACTAGCGGGAGGAAAGACCCAGTACTTC. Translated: CASTWGLAGGKTQYF.

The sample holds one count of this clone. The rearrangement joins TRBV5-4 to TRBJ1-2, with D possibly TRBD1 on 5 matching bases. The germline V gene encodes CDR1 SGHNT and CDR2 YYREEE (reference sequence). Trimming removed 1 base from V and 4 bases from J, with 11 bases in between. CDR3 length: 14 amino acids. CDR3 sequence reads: CASSLPRQSYGYTF. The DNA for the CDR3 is TGTGCCAGCAGCTTGCCTAGACAGTCCTATGGCTACACCTTC. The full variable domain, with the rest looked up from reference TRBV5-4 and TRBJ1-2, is ETGVTQSPTHLIKTRGQQVTLRCSSQSGHNTVSWYQQALGQGPQFIFQYYREEENGRGNFPPRFSGLQFPNYSSELNVNALELDDSALYLCASSLPRQSYGYTFGSGTRLTVV.

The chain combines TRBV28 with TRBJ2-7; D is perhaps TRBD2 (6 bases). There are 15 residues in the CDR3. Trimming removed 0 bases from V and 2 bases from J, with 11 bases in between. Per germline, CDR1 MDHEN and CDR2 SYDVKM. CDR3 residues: CASSLWQGGTYEQYF. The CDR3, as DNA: TGTGCCAGCAGTTTATGGCAGGGAGGAACCTACGAGCAGTACTTC.

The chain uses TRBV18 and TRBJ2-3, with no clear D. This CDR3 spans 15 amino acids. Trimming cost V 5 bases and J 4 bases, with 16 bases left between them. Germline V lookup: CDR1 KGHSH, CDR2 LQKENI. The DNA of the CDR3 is TGTGCCAGCTCATCACAAAACCCAGTTGCAGATACGCAGTATTTT. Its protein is CASSSQNPVADTQYF.

CDR3 amino acids: CASVISETQYF. DNA of the CDR3: TGTGCTAGTGTTATCTCGGAGACCCAGTACTTC. The V gene is TRBV12-5, the J gene TRBJ2-5; D call uncertain. The CDR3 extends over 11 amino acids. CDR1 LGHNT and CDR2 FRNRAP come from the germline V gene. Deletions cut 7 bases from V and 5 bases from J, with 8 bases between.

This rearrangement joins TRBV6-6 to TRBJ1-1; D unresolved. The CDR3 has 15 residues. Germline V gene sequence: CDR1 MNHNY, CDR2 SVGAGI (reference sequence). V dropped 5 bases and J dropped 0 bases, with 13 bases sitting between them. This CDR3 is CASSVSVVMNTEAFF. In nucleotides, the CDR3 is TGTGCCAGCAGTGTTTCAGTCGTGATGAACACTGAAGCTTTCTTT.

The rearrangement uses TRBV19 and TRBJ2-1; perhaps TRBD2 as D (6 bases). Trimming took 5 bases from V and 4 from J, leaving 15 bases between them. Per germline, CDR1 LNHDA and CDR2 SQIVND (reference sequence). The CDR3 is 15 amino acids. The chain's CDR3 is CASSGSGLLYNEQFF. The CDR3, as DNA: TGTGCCAGTAGTGGTAGCGGCCTGCTATACAATGAGCAGTTCTTC.

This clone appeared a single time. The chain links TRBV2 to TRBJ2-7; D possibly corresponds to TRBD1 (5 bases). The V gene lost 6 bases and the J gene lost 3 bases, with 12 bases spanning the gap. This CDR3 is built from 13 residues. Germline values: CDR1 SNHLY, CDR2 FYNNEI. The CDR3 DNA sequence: TGTGCCAGCAGAGGGGATTTTTTCTACGAGCAGTACGTC. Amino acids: CASRGDFFYEQYV.

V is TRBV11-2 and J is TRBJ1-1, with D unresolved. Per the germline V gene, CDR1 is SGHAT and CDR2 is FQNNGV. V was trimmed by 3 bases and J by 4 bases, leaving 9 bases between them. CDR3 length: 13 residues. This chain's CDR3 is CASSLPGPTEAFF. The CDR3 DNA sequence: TGTGCCAGCAGCTTGCCGGGTCCCACTGAAGCTTTCTTT.

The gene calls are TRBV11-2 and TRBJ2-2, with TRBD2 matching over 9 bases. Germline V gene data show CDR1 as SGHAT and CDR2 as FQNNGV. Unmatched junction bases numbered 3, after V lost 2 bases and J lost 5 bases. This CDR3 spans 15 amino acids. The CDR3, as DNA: TGTGCCAGCAGCTTAAGCGGGGGGCGGACCGGGGAGCTGTTTTTT. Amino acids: CASSLSGGRTGELFF.

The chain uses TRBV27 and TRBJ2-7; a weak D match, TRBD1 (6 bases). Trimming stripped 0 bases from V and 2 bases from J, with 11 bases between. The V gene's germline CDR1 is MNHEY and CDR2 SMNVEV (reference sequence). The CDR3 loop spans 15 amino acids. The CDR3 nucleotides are TGTGCCAGCAGTTTATCCGCCAGGGGACCCTACGAGCAGTACTTC. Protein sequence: CASSLSARGPYEQYF.

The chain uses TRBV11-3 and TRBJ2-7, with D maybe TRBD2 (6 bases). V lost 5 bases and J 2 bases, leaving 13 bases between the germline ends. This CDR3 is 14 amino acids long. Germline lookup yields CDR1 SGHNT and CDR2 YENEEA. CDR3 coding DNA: TGTGCCAGCAGCCCCGGGACTTCAACCTACGAGCAGTACTTC. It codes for CASSPGTSTYEQYF.

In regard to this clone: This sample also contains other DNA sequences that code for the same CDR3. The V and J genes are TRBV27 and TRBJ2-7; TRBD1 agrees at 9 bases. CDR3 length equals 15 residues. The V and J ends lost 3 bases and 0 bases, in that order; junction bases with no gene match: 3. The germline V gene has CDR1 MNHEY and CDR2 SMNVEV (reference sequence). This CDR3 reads CASSFGTGSSYEQYF. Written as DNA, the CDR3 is TGTGCCAGCAGTTTTGGGACAGGGAGCTCCTACGAGCAGTACTTC.